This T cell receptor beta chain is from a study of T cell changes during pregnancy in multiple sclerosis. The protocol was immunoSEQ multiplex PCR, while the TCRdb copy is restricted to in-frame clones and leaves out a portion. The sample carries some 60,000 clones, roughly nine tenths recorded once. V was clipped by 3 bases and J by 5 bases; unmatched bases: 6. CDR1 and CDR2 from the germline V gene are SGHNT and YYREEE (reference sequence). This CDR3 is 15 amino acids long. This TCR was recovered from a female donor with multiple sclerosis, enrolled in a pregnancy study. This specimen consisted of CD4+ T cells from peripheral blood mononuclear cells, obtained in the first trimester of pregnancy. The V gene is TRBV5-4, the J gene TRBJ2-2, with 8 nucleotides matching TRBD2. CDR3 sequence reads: CASSSARGVTGELFF. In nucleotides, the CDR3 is TGTGCCAGCAGCTCCGCGCGGGGGGTAACCGGGGAGCTGTTTTTT. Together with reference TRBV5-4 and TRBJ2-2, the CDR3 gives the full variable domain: ETGVTQSPTHLIKTRGQQVTLRCSSQSGHNTVSWYQQALGQGPQFIFQYYREEENGRGNFPPRFSGLQFPNYSSELNVNALELDDSALYLCASSSARGVTGELFFGEGSRLTVL.